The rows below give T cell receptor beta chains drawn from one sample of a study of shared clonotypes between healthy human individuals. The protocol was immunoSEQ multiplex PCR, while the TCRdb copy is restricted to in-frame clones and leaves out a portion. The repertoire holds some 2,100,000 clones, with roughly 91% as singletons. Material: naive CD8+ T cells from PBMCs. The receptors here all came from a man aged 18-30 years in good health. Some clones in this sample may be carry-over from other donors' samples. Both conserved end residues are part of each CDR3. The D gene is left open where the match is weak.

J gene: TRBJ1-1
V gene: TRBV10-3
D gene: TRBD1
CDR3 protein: CAISAETGALEAFF

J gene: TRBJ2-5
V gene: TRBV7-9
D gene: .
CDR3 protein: CASSDRDPEETQYF

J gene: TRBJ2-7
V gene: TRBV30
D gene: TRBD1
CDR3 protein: CAWSGGTGGTYEQYF

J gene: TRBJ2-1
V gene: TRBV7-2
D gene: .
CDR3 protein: CASRSTVNEQFF

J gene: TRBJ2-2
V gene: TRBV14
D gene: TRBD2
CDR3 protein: CASSPKREGQHGELFF

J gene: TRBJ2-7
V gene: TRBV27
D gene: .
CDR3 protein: CASSLRGSLYEQYF

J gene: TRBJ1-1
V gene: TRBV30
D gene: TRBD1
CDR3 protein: CAWSVGGVIEAFF

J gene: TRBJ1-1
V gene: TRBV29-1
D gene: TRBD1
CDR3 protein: CSVERTGGAFF

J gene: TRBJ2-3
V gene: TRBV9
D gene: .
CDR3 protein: CASSVRDGFTDTQYF

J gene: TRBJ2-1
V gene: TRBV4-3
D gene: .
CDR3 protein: CASSQESESSYNEQFF

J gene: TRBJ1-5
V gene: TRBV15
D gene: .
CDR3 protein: CATSRDMAANQPQHF

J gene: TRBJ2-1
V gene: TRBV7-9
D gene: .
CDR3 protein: CASSLGGFAVHNEQFF

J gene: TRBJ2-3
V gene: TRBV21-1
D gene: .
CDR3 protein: CASENTGVGDTQYF

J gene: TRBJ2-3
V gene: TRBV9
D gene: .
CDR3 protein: CASSVRGATDTQYF

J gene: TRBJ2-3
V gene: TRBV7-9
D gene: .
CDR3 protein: CASSPPGYTDTQYF

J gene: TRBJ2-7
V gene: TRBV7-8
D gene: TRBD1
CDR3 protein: CASSTTRDRGLYEQYF

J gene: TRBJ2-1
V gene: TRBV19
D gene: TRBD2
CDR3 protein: CASSMGLAKNEQFF

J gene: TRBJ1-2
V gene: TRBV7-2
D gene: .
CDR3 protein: CASSQRDSPGGYTF

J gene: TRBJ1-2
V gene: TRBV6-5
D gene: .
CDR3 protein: CASSYSTSENGYTF

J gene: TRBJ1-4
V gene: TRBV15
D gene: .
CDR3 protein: CATSREQNREKLFF

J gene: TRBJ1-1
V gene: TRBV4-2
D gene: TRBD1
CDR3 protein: CASSQDNDRGPDPEAFF

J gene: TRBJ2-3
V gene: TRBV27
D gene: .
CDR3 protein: CASSINREGTDTQYF

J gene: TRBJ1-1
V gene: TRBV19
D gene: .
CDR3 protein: CASSPILNTEAFF

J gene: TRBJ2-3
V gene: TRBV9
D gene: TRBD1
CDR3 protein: CASSPSGAGGTDTQYF

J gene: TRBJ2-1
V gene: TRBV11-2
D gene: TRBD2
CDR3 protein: CASSLAIRLAYNEQFF

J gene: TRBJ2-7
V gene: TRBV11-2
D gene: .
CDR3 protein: CASSQIGDEQYF

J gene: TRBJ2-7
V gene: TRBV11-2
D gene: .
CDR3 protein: CASSLGSVYEQYF

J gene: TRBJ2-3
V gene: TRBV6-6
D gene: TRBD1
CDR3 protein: CASSSHEGASTDTQYF

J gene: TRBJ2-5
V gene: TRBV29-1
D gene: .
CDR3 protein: CSVDYTVDETQYF